These 31 T cell receptor beta chains were sequenced from one sample in a study of blood T cell repertoires in COVID-19. The method was immunoSEQ multiplex PCR; TCRdb's version includes in-frame clones alone and lacks a portion of them. The table records roughly 76,000 clones, around 89% of them present only once. Sequences were obtained from PBMCs or T cells enriched from blood (not recorded which). These receptor sequences come from a woman between 50 and 59 years old with acute COVID-19.

The V call is TRBV12-5, the J call TRBJ1-2; the D is unclear. V was pared by 6 bases and J by 4 bases, with 9 bases between. The CDR3 runs 12 residues. Germline V gene sequence: CDR1 LGHNT, CDR2 FRNRAP. CDR3 DNA sequence: TGTGCTAGTGGCCCCGGGAGCTATGGCTACACCTTC. Its protein product is CASGPGSYGYTF. The entire variable domain, with the rest obtained from reference TRBV12-5 and TRBJ1-2, is as follows: DARVTQTPRHKVTEMGQEVTMRCQPILGHNTVFWYRQTMMQGLELLAYFRNRAPLDDSGMPKDRFSAEMPDATLATLKIQPSEPRDSAVYFCASGPGSYGYTFGSGTRLTVV.

The rearrangement links TRBV10-3 to TRBJ2-3, with D unclear. Per germline, CDR1 ENHRY and CDR2 SYGVKD. The CDR3 spans 14 residues. V was clipped by 2 bases and J by 2 bases, with 8 bases between them. The CDR3 region is CAISEGAPTDTQYF. The CDR3 DNA sequence: TGTGCCATCAGTGAGGGAGCTCCCACAGATACGCAGTATTTT.

The chain recombines TRBV5-1 with TRBJ2-1; 11 nucleotides agree with TRBD1. The CDR3 is 15 amino acids. Germline V gene lookup returns CDR1 SGHRS and CDR2 YFSETQ. V lost 5 bases and J lost 7; bases outside the gene matches: 8. This CDR3 is CASRTGTGGYNEQFF. The CDR3 DNA reads as TGCGCCAGCAGAACCGGGACAGGGGGTTATAATGAGCAGTTCTTC. Drawing the rest from reference TRBV5-1 and TRBJ2-1, the complete variable domain is KAGVTQTPRYLIKTRGQQVTLSCSPISGHRSVSWYQQTPGQGLQFLFEYFSETQRNKGNFPGRFSGRQFSNSRSEMNVSTLELGDSALYLCASRTGTGGYNEQFFGPGTRLTVL.

The chain couples TRBV24-1 to TRBJ2-3; D might be TRBD2 (5 bases). V was shortened by 5 bases and J by 3 bases, with 14 bases between the two germline ends. Per germline, CDR1 KGHDR and CDR2 SFDVKD. The CDR3 consists of 15 residues. This CDR3 reads CATSVGSRGTDTQYF. The CDR3 DNA sequence: TGTGCCACCAGTGTGGGCTCCAGAGGGACAGATACGCAGTATTTT.

V gene TRBV10-2 combines with J gene TRBJ2-1, with 11 bases lining up with TRBD2. Unmatched junction bases numbered 9, after V lost 6 bases and J lost 5 bases. Germline CDR1 and CDR2: WSHSY and SAAADI. This CDR3 region has 16 residues. The CDR3 DNA is TGCGCCAGCAGACTAGCGGGAGTTTCTCCCAACAATGAGCAGTTCTTC. Residues: CASRLAGVSPNNEQFF.

The genes are TRBV4-3 and TRBJ2-5; TRBD2 aligns across 7 bases. This CDR3 has 16 amino acids. Germline trimming cut 0 bases from V and 4 bases from J; bases unmatched to any gene: 8. The germline CDR1 and CDR2 sequences are LGHNA and YSLEER. The CDR3 sequence is CASSQDWEGGAETQYF. In nucleotides, the CDR3 is TGCGCCAGCAGCCAAGATTGGGAGGGCGGGGCAGAGACCCAGTACTTC.

CDR3 in DNA: TGTGCCACCAGACCACCAGGGGACAGAGAGCAGTTCTTC. It codes for CATRPPGDREQFF. The chain carries TRBV24-1 and TRBJ2-1; 7 bases fit TRBD1. CDR1 and CDR2 from the germline V gene are KGHDR and SFDVKD. The CDR3 totals 13 residues. J gave up 10 bases and V 7 bases, and 9 bases lay outside the gene matches.

In this sample, this clone turned up once. This chain links TRBV2 with TRBJ1-5, with D possibly matching TRBD1 (6 bases). The V gene's germline CDR1 is SNHLY and CDR2 FYNNEI. V lost 6 bases to trimming and J lost 6 bases, with 15 bases between them. This CDR3 region has 14 residues. Here the CDR3 reads CASRADSEAQPQHF. The CDR3 nucleotides read TGTGCCAGCAGAGCGGACAGTGAGGCTCAGCCCCAGCATTTT.

This chain joins TRBV12-3 or TRBV12-4 and TRBJ2-5; tentatively, D is TRBD1 (5 bases). Deletions cut 4 bases from V and 4 bases from J, with 10 bases between. CDR3 size: 13 residues. CDR3 in amino acids: CASSSQGVETQYF. The CDR3 region has the DNA TGTGCCAGCAGTTCCCAGGGCGTAGAGACCCAGTACTTC.

This clone was picked up one time. The V and J genes are TRBV20-1 and TRBJ2-1, with TRBD1 matching 10 bases. Trimming cost V 6 bases and J 11 bases; bases outside gene matches: 10. Germline V CDR1 and CDR2: DFQATT, SNEGSKA (reference sequence). The CDR3 has 13 amino acids. The CDR3 DNA reads as TGCAGTGCCAGTAGGGACAGGGGACCCCAGCAGTTCTTC. Its protein is CSASRDRGPQQFF.

This clone was counted a few times. DNA of the CDR3: TGCGCCAGCAGCCAGGGTGCGGCATACGCGAACACCGGGGAGCTGTTTTTT. Residues: CASSQGAAYANTGELFF. V usage is TRBV4-3 and J usage is TRBJ2-2; D unclear. The V and J ends lost 3 bases and 0 bases respectively, with 14 bases between them. CDR3 length: 17 residues. CDR1 and CDR2 (germline): LGHNA, YSLEER.

The chain recombines TRBV7-2 with TRBJ2-1; D may be TRBD1 (6 bases). The CDR3 is 16 amino acids. Germline V gene sequence: CDR1 SGHTA, CDR2 FQGNSA. V lost 1 base and J lost 3, with 13 bases in between. In nucleotides, the CDR3 is TGTGCCAGCAGCTTAGGGTGGCAGGGACACTACAATGAGCAGTTCTTC. As protein: CASSLGWQGHYNEQFF.

V is TRBV12-5 and J is TRBJ2-2; no firm D call. Trimming shortened V by 7 bases and J by 1 base, and 7 bases separated the two germline ends. This CDR3 comprises 13 residues. Germline CDR1 reads LGHNT; CDR2 reads FRNRAP. Here the CDR3 reads CASARGNTGELFF. DNA of the CDR3: TGTGCTAGTGCACGCGGGAACACCGGGGAGCTGTTTTTT.

The chain uses TRBV12-3 or TRBV12-4 and TRBJ2-7; tentatively, D is TRBD2 (6 bases). The length of the CDR3 is 13 residues. Between the trimmed V and J ends, which lost 3 bases and 9 bases, there was a span of 15 bases. CDR3 region: CASSLAGRGVQYF. The CDR3 DNA reads as TGTGCCAGCAGTTTGGCCGGGAGAGGCGTGCAGTACTTC.

The rearrangement uses TRBV9 and TRBJ1-1; D gene unclear. The CDR3 extends over 13 amino acids. Germline V lookup: CDR1 SGDLS, CDR2 YYNGEE. V lost 4 bases to trimming and J lost 0 bases, with 7 bases between them. In DNA form, the CDR3 reads TGTGCCAGCAGCCGCGGGATGAACACTGAAGCTTTCTTT. This sequence encodes CASSRGMNTEAFF.

V usage is TRBV3-1 (or the pseudogene TRBV3-2) and J usage is TRBJ2-1; 9 positions agree with TRBD1. Germline assignment: CDR1 LGHDT and CDR2 YNNKEL (reference sequence). The V and J ends lost 2 bases and 8 bases, in that order; junction bases with no gene match: 7. The CDR3 totals 15 residues. This CDR3 reads CASSQTGQGTHEQFF. Here the CDR3 DNA reads TGTGCCAGCAGCCAAACGGGACAGGGCACCCATGAGCAGTTCTTC.

The V gene is TRBV24-1, the J gene TRBJ2-1; no clear D gene. The CDR3 has 13 amino acids. The V end lost 3 bases, the J end lost 5 bases, and 7 bases lay between the germline ends. Germline V gene lookup returns CDR1 KGHDR and CDR2 SFDVKD. In DNA form, the CDR3 reads TGTGCCACCAGTGATCCCTTCGACAATGAGCAGTTCTTC. Translating gives CATSDPFDNEQFF.

The gene calls are TRBV21-1 and TRBJ2-7; TRBD1 was called by the table and not checked on the DNA. TRBV21-1 is annotated as a pseudogene. This CDR3 is 14 amino acids long. The DNA of the CDR3 is TGTGCCAGCAGCAAGGGGACAGCCTCCTACGAGCAGTACTTC. Protein product: CASSKGTASYEQYF.

This clone has more than one count but fewer than ten. The gene calls are TRBV11-2 and TRBJ2-7, with 8 bases matching TRBD1. The ends lost 4 bases at V and 3 bases at J; junction bases unmatched: 11. The CDR3 covers 16 residues. Per the germline V gene, CDR1 is SGHAT and CDR2 is FQNNGV. The chain's CDR3 is CASSSLSRTGLYEQYF. The CDR3 bases are TGTGCCAGCAGCTCGCTTTCTCGGACAGGGCTCTACGAGCAGTACTTC. Full variable domain (missing parts from reference TRBV11-2 and TRBJ2-7): EAGVAQSPRYKIIEKRQSVAFWCNPISGHATLYWYQQILGQGPKLLIQFQNNGVVDDSQLPKDRFSAERLKGVDSTLKIQPAKLEDSAVYLCASSSLSRTGLYEQYFGPGTRLTVT.

The rearrangement uses TRBV6-5 and TRBJ2-1; 10 positions agree with TRBD1. Germline lookup yields CDR1 MNHEY and CDR2 SVGAGI. The CDR3 has 15 amino acids. After removal of 7 bases from V and 9 bases from J, the junction contained 12 bases not matched to a gene. The DNA of the CDR3 is TGTGCCAGCAACACCCGGGACAGGGGATTCAGTGAGCAGTTCTTC. It encodes CASNTRDRGFSEQFF.

This clone was counted a single time. The chain has TRBV5-1 and TRBJ2-1, with 7 bases lining up with TRBD2. Germline trimming cut 0 bases from V and 8 bases from J; bases unmatched to any gene: 8. Germline V gene sequence: CDR1 SGHRS, CDR2 YFSETQ. This CDR3 comprises 15 residues. DNA of the CDR3: TGCGCCAGCAGCTTGGTAGGACTAGATTATGATGAGCAGTTCTTC. It yields the protein CASSLVGLDYDEQFF.

This clone was detected once. The V and J genes are TRBV10-3 and TRBJ2-3; 11 bases map to TRBD1. The germline CDR1 and CDR2 sequences are ENHRY and SYGVKD. This CDR3 spans 16 amino acids. V dropped 0 bases and J dropped 4; count of bases not matched to a gene: 3. The CDR3 here is CAISESPGQGADTQYF. In DNA form, the CDR3 reads TGTGCCATCAGTGAGTCTCCGGGACAGGGGGCAGATACGCAGTATTTT.

The V call is TRBV5-1, the J call TRBJ1-1; no reliable D call. Germline lookup yields CDR1 SGHRS and CDR2 YFSETQ. V was clipped by 1 base and J by 3 bases, with 10 bases between them. The CDR3 sequence is 14 residues long. CDR3 nucleotides: TGCGCCAGCAGCTTGCGGGGTTTAGACACTGAAGCTTTCTTT. Translation: CASSLRGLDTEAFF.

The V and J genes are TRBV5-1 and TRBJ2-5; perhaps TRBD1 as D (6 bases). V was trimmed by 1 base and J by 5 bases, leaving 21 bases between them. The CDR3 is made up of 17 amino acids. The germline V gene has CDR1 SGHRS and CDR2 YFSETQ. CDR3 bases: TGCGCCAGCAGCTTGTTCCGGGACACCCAGAGTGCGGAGACCCAGTACTTC. Amino acids: CASSLFRDTQSAETQYF.

CDR3 sequence reads: CASSSHGVGVDGYTF. CDR3 bases: TGTGCCAGCAGCTCCCACGGAGTAGGGGTGGATGGCTACACCTTC. This rearrangement joins TRBV7-2 to TRBJ1-2, with D maybe TRBD1 (5 bases). Trimming took off 4 bases at V and 6 bases at J, with 18 bases between the two ends. Germline CDR1 is SGHTA and CDR2 is FQGNSA. The length of the CDR3 is 15 residues.

The chain employs TRBV6-2 or TRBV6-3 and TRBJ1-5; D may be TRBD1 (6 bases). The germline V and J ends were trimmed by 2 bases and 4 bases, with 21 bases remaining between them. There are 18 residues in the CDR3. Germline V CDR1 and CDR2: MNHEY, SVGEGT. CDR3 coding DNA: TGTGCCAGCAGTTACGCTCATTACTCCGACAGGAGAAATCAGCCCCAGCATTTT. Translating it yields CASSYAHYSDRRNQPQHF.

The chain carries TRBV6-5 and TRBJ1-2; D is perhaps TRBD1 (6 bases). Trimming shortened V by 4 bases and J by 3 bases, and 9 bases separated the two germline ends. The CDR3 runs to 13 residues. CDR1 and CDR2 (germline): MNHEY, SVGAGI. In DNA, the CDR3 is TGTGCCAGCAGTTCACAGGGTCACTATGGCTACACCTTC. Protein sequence: CASSSQGHYGYTF.

The sample holds one count of this clone. The chain carries TRBV4-3 and TRBJ2-5, with 10 bases identical to TRBD1. This CDR3 is 15 amino acids long. Germline V gives CDR1 LGHNA, CDR2 YSLEER. Unmatched junction bases numbered 3, after V lost 1 base and J lost 4 bases. CDR3 DNA: TGCGCCAGCAGCCAAGGGACAGGGGGGGGAGAGACCCAGTACTTC. Translation gives CASSQGTGGGETQYF.

This sequence joins TRBV15 and TRBJ2-3, with TRBD2 as a possible D gene (7 bases). The CDR3 is made up of 14 amino acids. Trimming cost V 6 bases and J 6 bases, with 16 bases left between them. Looked up from germline, CDR1 is LNHNV and CDR2 is YYDKDF (reference sequence). This chain's CDR3 is CATSPLGRGDTQYF. CDR3 sequence (DNA): TGTGCCACCAGTCCTTTGGGGAGGGGGGATACGCAGTATTTT.

This chain connects TRBV14 to TRBJ1-5; D is ambiguous. CDR1 and CDR2 (germline): SGHDN, FVKESK. V was clipped by 3 bases and J by 5 bases, with 5 bases between them. The CDR3 is 12 amino acids. The CDR3 loop reads CASSHSDQPQHF. In DNA, the CDR3 is TGTGCCAGCAGCCACTCCGATCAGCCCCAGCATTTT.

The chain recombines TRBV9 with TRBJ2-7, with a weak D call TRBD1 (6 bases). This CDR3 is 14 amino acids long. CDR1 SGDLS and CDR2 YYNGEE come from the germline V gene. Trimming left V 3 bases short and J 2 bases short, with 12 bases between. The CDR3 DNA sequence: TGTGCCAGCAGCGCTTCAGGGGCCGCCTACGAGCAGTACTTC. Encoded protein: CASSASGAAYEQYF.